The 30 T cell receptor beta chains given below trace back to one sample, sequenced in a study of T cell repertoires in cytomegalovirus infection. From the reads, TCRdb called clonotypes with MiXCR, one entry per CDR3 protein. The sample consists of some 680,000 distinct CDR3 sequences, roughly 36% of them appearing once. Sequencing used PBMCs. The source is a human donor in good health (CMV status not recorded). Some clones in this sample may be carry-over from other donors' samples.

J is TRBJ2-3 and V is TRBV9, with 10 bases aligning to TRBD2. V shed 0 bases and J 6 bases; nucleotides not matched to a gene: 7. CDR1 SGDLS and CDR2 YYNGEE come from the germline V gene. The CDR3 is 16 residues long. CDR3 region: CASSVEFSGGADTQYF. Written as DNA, the CDR3 is TGTGCCAGCAGCGTAGAGTTCAGCGGGGGGGCTGATACGCAGTATTTT. The variable domain in full, completed from reference TRBV9 and TRBJ2-3, reads DSGVTQTPKHLITATGQRVTLRCSPRSGDLSVYWYQQSLDQGLQFLIQYYNGEERAKGNILERFSAQQFPDLHSELNLSSLELGDSALYFCASSVEFSGGADTQYFGPGTRLTVL.

This clonotype was detected only a few times. The chain joins TRBV12-3 or TRBV12-4 to TRBJ1-1; D unclear. The CDR3 is made up of 14 amino acids. Trimming removed 1 base at V and 3 bases at J, with 9 bases between. CDR3 DNA: TGTGCCAGCAGTTTAGGAGGCAGATACACTGAAGCTTTCTTT. It translates to CASSLGGRYTEAFF.

CDR3 DNA sequence: TGTGCCAGCAGCTTATCTGTTCGGTCGGGCTACGAGCAGTACTTC. This sequence encodes CASSLSVRSGYEQYF. The chain employs TRBV5-6 and TRBJ2-7; D is uncertain. Germline V gene sequence: CDR1 SGHDT, CDR2 YYEEEE. CDR3 length: 15 amino acids. Between the trimmed V and J ends, which lost 2 bases and 3 bases, there was a span of 15 bases.

This clonotype turned up a few times. J is TRBJ2-6 and V is TRBV11-2, with no clear D. V was shortened by 6 bases and J by 2 bases, with 11 bases between the two germline ends. The germline CDR1 and CDR2 sequences are SGHAT and FQNNGV. This CDR3 is built from 15 residues. The CDR3 sequence is CASRYAVPGANVLTF. CDR3 DNA sequence: TGTGCCAGCAGATATGCCGTCCCTGGGGCCAACGTCCTGACTTTC.

This clonotype occurred a few times. The chain links TRBV30 to TRBJ2-7, with TRBD1 identical over 9 bases. The V gene end was trimmed by 3 bases and the J gene end by 7 bases; junction bases not matched to a gene: 1. CDR3 length equals 11 residues. The V gene's germline CDR1 is GTSNPN and CDR2 SVGIG (reference sequence). CDR3 sequence: CAWSDRGEQYF. The CDR3 region has the DNA TGTGCCTGGAGCGACAGGGGGGAGCAGTACTTC.

This chain joins TRBV12-3 or TRBV12-4 and TRBJ1-4; no reliable D call. The CDR3 runs to 11 residues. Trimming pared 7 bases from V and 10 bases from J, leaving 10 bases between. The CDR3 spells CASILAGKLFF. CDR3 nucleotides: TGTGCCAGCATCTTGGCGGGAAAACTGTTTTTT.

With regard to this clonotype: Given the absence of the conserved phenylalanine or tryptophan at the CDR3 end, a read error is likely. The rearrangement links TRBV7-9 to TRBJ2-1; 11 bases align to TRBD2. Germline V gene lookup returns CDR1 SEHNR and CDR2 FQNEAQ (reference sequence). Trimming took 5 bases from V and 6 from J; bases not matched to a gene: 12. This CDR3 is built from 17 residues. The CDR3 nucleotides read TGTGCCAGCAGCCCAAGGAATAGCGGGAGGGGGGGCAATGAGCAGTTCTTA. Its translation: CASSPRNSGRGGNEQFL.

This clonotype was seen more than once but under ten times. The rearrangement uses TRBV6-1 and TRBJ2-1; D is ambiguous. Per germline, CDR1 MNHNS and CDR2 SASEGT. V gave up 4 bases and J gave up 0 bases, with 7 bases separating them. CDR3 length: 14 residues. The CDR3 DNA reads as TGTGCCAGCAGTGTACCGAGCTCCTACAATGAGCAGTTCTTC. This gives the protein CASSVPSSYNEQFF.

Concerning this clonotype itself: Likely a read error: the CDR3 ends without its conserved phenylalanine or tryptophan. The chain joins TRBV5-1 to TRBJ2-7; D is possibly TRBD2 (6 bases). Trimming stripped 5 bases from V and 4 bases from J, with 16 bases between. Germline V gene sequence: CDR1 SGHRS, CDR2 YFSETQ. The CDR3 is 14 amino acids. The CDR3 coding sequence is TGCGCCAGCAGAATGGGTGGGACTGATTACGAGCAGTACTTA. This gives the protein CASRMGGTDYEQYL.

The J gene is TRBJ2-7, the V gene TRBV12-3 or TRBV12-4; TRBD2 might be the D (6 bases). Deletions cut 8 bases from V and 3 bases from J, with 14 bases between. The CDR3 length is 13 residues. The CDR3 spells CASAPREFYEQYF. CDR3 sequence (DNA): TGTGCCAGCGCCCCACGGGAGTTCTACGAGCAGTACTTC.

The J gene is TRBJ2-3, the V gene TRBV12-3 or TRBV12-4; perhaps TRBD1 as D (5 bases). The V and J ends lost 7 bases and 2 bases respectively, with 16 bases between them. The CDR3 runs to 15 residues. In DNA form, the CDR3 reads TGTGCCAGCAAGGACACCCCCCACCCCACAGATACGCAGTATTTT. As protein: CASKDTPHPTDTQYF.

The rearrangement uses TRBV7-9 and TRBJ1-1; TRBD1 agrees at 8 bases. The CDR3 has 15 residues. CDR1 and CDR2 from the germline V gene are SEHNR and FQNEAQ (reference sequence). The ends lost 4 bases at V and 5 bases at J; junction bases unmatched: 9. The DNA for the CDR3 is TGTGCCAGCAGCTCGTACCAGGGGGCAGGGACTGAAGCTTTCTTT. Translated, it gives CASSSYQGAGTEAFF.

This clonotype was seen repeatedly, ten times or more. The V and J genes are TRBV7-8 and TRBJ2-5; 7 bases align to TRBD1. The V gene end was trimmed by 2 bases and the J gene end by 2 bases; junction bases not matched to a gene: 5. Germline V lookup: CDR1 SGHVS, CDR2 FQNEAQ. The CDR3 is 15 residues long. CDR3 amino acids: CASSLIRQGQETQYF. The DNA for the CDR3 is TGTGCCAGCAGCTTAATAAGACAGGGACAAGAGACCCAGTACTTC.

Many counts were recorded for this clonotype. CDR3 sequence reads: CASSLGQVPEQFF. For the CDR3, the DNA is TGTGCCAGCAGCTTAGGACAGGTCCCTGAGCAGTTCTTC. The V gene is TRBV7-2, the J gene TRBJ2-1, with D perhaps TRBD1 (6 bases). CDR1 SGHTA and CDR2 FQGNSA come from the germline V gene. V was clipped by 1 base and J by 9 bases, with 10 bases between them. This CDR3 region has 13 residues.

The table lists this clonotype with a few counts. The genes are TRBV3-1 and TRBJ1-2; maybe TRBD1 (6 bases). The germline gives CDR1 LGHDT, CDR2 YNNKEL (reference sequence). V was shortened by 5 bases and J by 2 bases, with 15 bases between the two germline ends. The CDR3 totals 15 residues. The CDR3: CASSSRQVKNYGYTF. The CDR3 coding sequence is TGTGCCAGCAGCTCACGACAGGTTAAGAACTATGGCTACACCTTC.

In the case of this clonotype: This could be a read error, since a much larger clone is one nucleotide away. The rearrangement uses TRBV7-2 and TRBJ2-7, with 9 bases lining up with TRBD2. The CDR3 runs 14 residues. Trimming took 8 bases from V and 6 from J; bases not matched to a gene: 11. Germline lookup yields CDR1 SGHTA and CDR2 FQGNSA. The CDR3 DNA follows: TGTGCCAGCGCCCCCCCGGGACTAGCCCTCGAGCAGTACTTC. The encoded protein is CASAPPGLALEQYF.

V is TRBV15 and J is TRBJ2-3; no definite D call. Germline CDR1 reads LNHNV; CDR2 reads YYDKDF (reference sequence). The CDR3 is made up of 15 amino acids. The V gene lost 0 bases and the J gene lost 4 bases, with 11 bases spanning the gap. CDR3 sequence (DNA): TGTGCCACCAGCAGAGATATCAAGGACGCAGATACGCAGTATTTT. Translated: CATSRDIKDADTQYF.

This clonotype was seen ten or more times. The chain joins TRBV12-3 or TRBV12-4 to TRBJ2-2, with D perhaps matching TRBD1 or TRBD2 (5 bases each). Between the trimmed V and J ends, which lost 3 bases and 7 bases, there was a span of 12 bases. This CDR3 has 14 amino acids. In nucleotides, the CDR3 is TGTGCCAGCAGTTTCAGCAGGGCGGGCGGGGAGCTGTTTTTT. It is translated as CASSFSRAGGELFF.

The chain has TRBV7-6 and TRBJ2-5; D may be TRBD2 (5 bases). There are 16 residues in the CDR3. Germline V lookup: CDR1 SGHVS, CDR2 FNYEAQ. V dropped 5 bases and J dropped 2 bases, with 18 bases sitting between them. CDR3 sequence reads: CASSTESSGRQETQYF. The CDR3 nucleotides read TGTGCCAGCAGCACCGAGAGCAGCGGACGGCAAGAGACCCAGTACTTC. The variable domain in full, completed from reference TRBV7-6 and TRBJ2-5, reads GAGVSQSPRYKVTKRGQDVALRCDPISGHVSLYWYRQALGQGPEFLTYFNYEAQQDKSGLPNDRFSAERPEGSISTLTIQRTEQRDSAMYRCASSTESSGRQETQYFGPGTRLLVL.

The table lists this clonotype with a few counts. The DNA of the CDR3 is TGTGCCAGCAGCTTAGGGGGGTCAGTAACCCAGTACTTC. It translates to CASSLGGSVTQYF. The chain has TRBV7-2 and TRBJ2-5; D may be TRBD1 or TRBD2 (5 bases each). The germline CDR1 and CDR2 sequences are SGHTA and FQGNSA. V was pared by 1 base and J by 8 bases, with 11 bases between. This CDR3 region has 13 residues.

This chain links TRBV20-1 with TRBJ2-4; D is perhaps TRBD1 or TRBD2 (5 bases each). The V gene lost 5 bases and the J gene lost 1 base, with 9 bases spanning the gap. Per the germline V gene, CDR1 is DFQATT and CDR2 is SNEGSKA (reference sequence). The length of the CDR3 is 13 residues. The CDR3, as DNA: TGCAGTGCTTGGGACCGTGCCAAAAACATTCAGTACTTC. Translating it yields CSAWDRAKNIQYF.

The rearrangement joins TRBV7-9 to TRBJ2-7; maybe TRBD1 (5 bases). The CDR3 totals 13 residues. Germline CDR1 SEHNR, CDR2 FQNEAQ (reference sequence). Trimming stripped 4 bases from V and 8 bases from J, with 15 bases between. CDR3 DNA: TGTGCCAGCAGCTCCGAAGGGGCCGCCAAGCAGTACTTC. This gives the protein CASSSEGAAKQYF.

This clonotype showed up just a few times. The V call is TRBV7-8, the J call TRBJ2-6, with TRBD2 matching 10 bases. Germline assignment: CDR1 SGHVS and CDR2 FQNEAQ. The CDR3 runs 20 residues. After removal of 0 bases from V and 0 bases from J, the junction contained 8 bases not matched to a gene. The CDR3 DNA is TGTGCCAGCAGCTTAGCGAGGCTAGCGGGGGATGTCTCTGGGGCCAACGTCCTGACTTTC. It encodes CASSLARLAGDVSGANVLTF.

Turning to this clonotype: The junction shows a germline mismatch at one end, possibly a read error. The chain recombines TRBV7-2 with TRBJ2-7; no firm D call. This CDR3 spans 15 amino acids. Germline lookup yields CDR1 SGHTA and CDR2 FQGNSA. CDR3 residues: CASSLALGISYEKYF. The DNA for the CDR3 is TGTGCCAGCAGCTTAGCGTTGGGGATCTCCTACGAGAAGTACTTC.

Only a few counts were recorded for this clonotype. Here the CDR3 DNA reads TGTGCCAGCAGTACGGGACGAGACTTTTACACAGATACGCAGTATTTT. Translation: CASSTGRDFYTDTQYF. This chain links TRBV27 with TRBJ2-3; tentatively, D is TRBD1 or TRBD2 (5 bases each). Germline V gene sequence: CDR1 MNHEY, CDR2 SMNVEV (reference sequence). The CDR3 covers 16 residues. V was shortened by 5 bases and J by 2 bases, with 17 bases between the two germline ends.

The sample holds a few counts of this clonotype. V usage is TRBV11-3 and J usage is TRBJ2-2; D is unresolved. V was clipped by 5 bases and J by 1 base, with 11 bases between them. The CDR3 totals 15 residues. Germline CDR1 reads SGHNT; CDR2 reads YENEEA. The CDR3, as DNA: TGTGCCAGCAGCGACCGGAAGGGGAACACCGGGGAGCTGTTTTTT. Protein sequence: CASSDRKGNTGELFF.

The sample holds many counts of this clonotype. The chain recombines TRBV27 with TRBJ2-1, with TRBD2 matching over 12 bases. The CDR3 runs to 16 residues. Germline loops: CDR1 MNHEY, CDR2 SMNVEV (reference sequence). V lost 5 bases, J lost 7 bases, and 9 bases stayed unmatched. CDR3 DNA: TGTGCCAGCAGTCCGCAACTAGCGGGAGGCCGAAATGAGCAGTTCTTC. This sequence encodes CASSPQLAGGRNEQFF.

The sample holds a few counts of this clonotype. V is TRBV28 and J is TRBJ2-7; the D is unclear. The length of the CDR3 is 16 residues. Per germline, CDR1 MDHEN and CDR2 SYDVKM. V lost 8 bases to trimming and J lost 0 bases, with 20 bases between them. The chain's CDR3 is CASCYTRARSSYEQYF. The CDR3 DNA reads as TGTGCCAGCTGCTACACCCGGGCTCGGAGCTCCTACGAGCAGTACTTC.

With respect to this clonotype: An end of the junction differs from the germline gene, which may be a read error. V and J are TRBV7-3 and TRBJ2-3; a weak D match, TRBD2 (7 bases). CDR1 SGHTA and CDR2 FQGTGA come from the germline V gene. There are 15 residues in the CDR3. CDR3 nucleotides: TGTGCCAGCAGCCAGGGGACTATCGGGGTGGGTACGCAGTCTTTT. It specifies CASSQGTIGVGTQSF.

This clonotype has more than one count but fewer than ten. The chain carries TRBV12-3 or TRBV12-4 and TRBJ2-7, with D possibly being TRBD1 or TRBD2 (5 bases each). The CDR3 totals 14 residues. The ends were cut back, 3 bases at V and 0 bases at J, with 9 bases in the middle. CDR3 bases: TGTGCCAGCAGTTTCGGGACGGACTCCTACGAGCAGTACTTC. This gives the protein CASSFGTDSYEQYF.